These 10 T cell receptor beta chains were all obtained from the same sample, sequenced in a study of T cell changes during pregnancy in multiple sclerosis. Profiled with immunoSEQ multiplex PCR; TCRdb holds only in-frame clones, not every one. This table holds approximately 88,000 clones, 85% to 95% found once. The material sequenced was peripheral blood, taken in the third trimester of pregnancy. The receptors here all came from a female donor with multiple sclerosis, enrolled in a pregnancy study.

This clone was counted a single time. This sequence joins TRBV9 and TRBJ2-1, with D perhaps matching TRBD2 (5 bases). Trimming took 0 bases from V and 7 from J, leaving 11 bases between them. The CDR3 extends over 14 amino acids. From germline, CDR1 is SGDLS and CDR2 YYNGEE. The CDR3 sequence: CASSVDVPGNEQFF. CDR3 in DNA: TGTGCCAGCAGCGTAGACGTCCCGGGGAATGAGCAGTTCTTC.

This rearrangement joins TRBV28 to TRBJ2-3; TRBD2 matches at 7 bases. This CDR3 region has 21 residues. CDR1 and CDR2 from the germline V gene are MDHEN and SYDVKM. The V segment lost 6 bases and the J segment 2 bases; nucleotides outside the gene matches: 26. The CDR3 is CASRTESGGGRLAEPTDTQYF. CDR3 nucleotide sequence: TGTGCCAGCAGAACTGAATCCGGGGGAGGGCGTCTAGCGGAGCCCACAGATACGCAGTATTTT.

This CDR3 is CAISTGTSGSTYNEQFF. For the CDR3, the DNA is TGTGCCATCAGCACCGGGACTAGCGGGAGTACCTACAATGAGCAGTTCTTC. J is TRBJ2-1 and V is TRBV10-3, with 14 bases matching TRBD2. The CDR3 length is 17 residues. The germline CDR1 and CDR2 sequences are ENHRY and SYGVKD. Trimming cost V 6 bases and J 2 bases; bases outside gene matches: 6.

In this sample, this clone turned up once. The rearrangement joins TRBV29-1 to TRBJ1-1; no definite D call. The germline gives CDR1 SQVTM, CDR2 ANQGSEA. V was cut by 4 bases and J by 7 bases, with 7 bases left in between. The CDR3 extends over 10 amino acids. The CDR3 DNA follows: TGCAGCGTTGCACAGATTGAAGCTTTCTTT. It yields the protein CSVAQIEAFF.

This chain connects TRBV7-8 to TRBJ1-4; a weak D match, TRBD1 (6 bases). V lost 5 bases and J lost 6, with 16 bases in between. The CDR3 spans 15 residues. Germline CDR1 SGHVS, CDR2 FQNEAQ. CDR3 loop: CASSLGGQVDEKLFF. The CDR3 bases are TGTGCCAGCAGCCTCGGGGGGCAGGTGGATGAAAAACTGTTTTTT.

This chain uses TRBV6-6 with TRBJ1-1; 8 nucleotides align to TRBD1. This CDR3 comprises 13 residues. V dropped 5 bases and J dropped 8; count of bases not matched to a gene: 7. CDR1 is MNHNY and CDR2 is SVGAGI in the germline V gene (reference sequence). The CDR3 DNA reads TGTGCCAGCAGTCGCATAGACAGGGGCGAAGCTTTCTTT. Encoded protein: CASSRIDRGEAFF.

Notes on this clone: At one end the junction does not follow the germline gene, possibly because of a read error. V and J are TRBV2 and TRBJ2-7; 9 bases are a match to TRBD1. The CDR3 loop spans 14 amino acids. Germline loops: CDR1 SNHLY, CDR2 FYNNEI. CDR3 loop: CASSNTEAGTGSGF. As DNA, the CDR3 is TGTGCCAGCAGTAACACGGAAGCCGGGACAGGGTCCGGGTTC. The full variable domain, rest sourced from reference TRBV2 and TRBJ2-7, is EPEVTQTPSHQVTQMGQEVILRCVPISNHLYFYWYRQILGQKVEFLVSFYNNEISEKSEIFDDQFSVERPDGSNFTLKIRSTKLEDSAMYFCASSNTEAGTGSGFGPGTRLTVT.

Only one count was recorded for this clone. This chain uses TRBV19 with TRBJ2-3; D is perhaps TRBD2 (6 bases). The CDR3 runs 15 residues. The germline V gene has CDR1 LNHDA and CDR2 SQIVND (reference sequence). The V end was cut by 7 bases, the J end by 4 bases, with 18 bases between. The CDR3 DNA is TGTGCCAGTACCCTTCAGGGAGGACTCGCAGATACGCAGTATTTT. Its protein product is CASTLQGGLADTQYF.

V usage is TRBV7-8 and J usage is TRBJ2-7, with a weak D call TRBD1 (5 bases). This CDR3 is 14 amino acids long. Germline CDR1 reads SGHVS; CDR2 reads FQNEAQ. Trimming removed 1 base at V and 2 bases at J, with 9 bases between. The CDR3 bases are TGTGCCAGCAGCTTAGTCCCAGGGCCCTACGAGCAGTACTTC. It is translated as CASSLVPGPYEQYF. The full variable domain, in which reference TRBV7-8 and TRBJ2-7 provide the parts outside the CDR3, is GAGVSQSPRYKVAKRGQDVALRCDPISGHVSLFWYQQALGQGPEFLTYFQNEAQLDKSGLPSDRFFAERPEGSVSTLKIQRTQQEDSAVYLCASSLVPGPYEQYFGPGTRLTVT.

The genes are TRBV29-1 and TRBJ1-2; D is unresolved. The V gene's germline CDR1 is SQVTM and CDR2 ANQGSEA. The CDR3 covers 12 residues. V was clipped by 2 bases and J by 4 bases, with 8 bases between them. The CDR3 loop reads CSVEPPSYGYTF. In nucleotides, the CDR3 is TGCAGCGTTGAACCCCCATCCTATGGCTACACCTTC.